This TCR beta chain stems from a study of neoadjuvant nivolumab and ipilimumab in lung cancer. Overall study findings and caveats: From pretherapy to surgery, tumor richness and clonality rose with dual therapy.

Sequencing used immunoSEQ multiplex PCR; TCRdb keeps in-frame clones, though not all of them. The repertoire holds 30,000 to 35,000 clones, about nine tenths seen once, with roughly 5% in the top ten. Germline V gene sequence: CDR1 SGHRS, CDR2 YFSETQ. The CDR3 is made up of 16 amino acids. Trimming at V came to 3 bases and at J to 3 bases, leaving 8 bases not matched to a gene. Regarding this clone: Its target is not known.

The sequence came from an adult with non-small cell lung cancer. Specimen: peripheral blood, collected after neoadjuvant nivolumab, alone or with ipilimumab, at or shortly before surgery. V and J are TRBV5-1 and TRBJ2-7, with 11 nucleotides matching TRBD2. In DNA, the CDR3 is TGCGCCAGCAGCTCGAGAACCGGGACTAGCGGCTACGAGCAGTACTTC. This gives the protein CASSSRTGTSGYEQYF.